This T cell receptor (beta chain) was recorded in a study of neurological immune-mediated disorders. This clonotype ranks as medium-sized. TCRdb re-analysed the 5' RACE reads in MiXCR, keeping a single row per CDR3 protein. The sample carries roughly 10,000 distinct CDR3 sequences, roughly 21% recorded once. The CDR3 loop spans 13 amino acids. The V segment lost 6 bases and the J segment 5 bases; nucleotides outside the gene matches: 4. The sample consisted of CD8+ T cells from blood. This TCR derives from a woman aged 55 to 70 with HTLV-1-associated myelopathy (HAM/TSP). V usage is TRBV12-3 or TRBV12-4 and J usage is TRBJ1-1; 9 bases line up with TRBD1. This CDR3 is CASRKTGGTEAFF. As DNA, the CDR3 is TGTGCCAGCAGGAAGACAGGGGGAACTGAAGCTTTCTTT.